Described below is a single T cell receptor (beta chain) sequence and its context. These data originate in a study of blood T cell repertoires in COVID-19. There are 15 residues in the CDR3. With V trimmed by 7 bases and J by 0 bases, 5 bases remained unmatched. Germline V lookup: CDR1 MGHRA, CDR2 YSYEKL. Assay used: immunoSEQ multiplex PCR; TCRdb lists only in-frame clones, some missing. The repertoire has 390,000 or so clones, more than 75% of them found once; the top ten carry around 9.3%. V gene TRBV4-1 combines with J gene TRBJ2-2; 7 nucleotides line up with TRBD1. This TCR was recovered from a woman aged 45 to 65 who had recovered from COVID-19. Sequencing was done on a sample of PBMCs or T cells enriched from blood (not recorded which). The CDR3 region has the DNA TGCGCCAGCAATCAAGGGGGCACGAACACCGGGGAGCTGTTTTTT. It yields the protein CASNQGGTNTGELFF.